Below, one TCR beta chain is given with its context. This specimen belongs to a study of shared clonotypes between healthy human individuals. V lost 5 bases to trimming and J lost 7 bases, with 14 bases between them. This CDR3 region has 13 residues. CDR1 is MNHEY, CDR2 SMNVEV, per germline (reference sequence). Measured with immunoSEQ multiplex PCR; TCRdb has only the in-frame clones, and not every one. The sample has 950,000 to 1,200,000 clones, approximately 77% seen once; the top ten hold more than 0.85%. This chain joins TRBV27 and TRBJ2-5; a weak D match, TRBD2 (6 bases). This sequence was found in a man aged 18 to 30 in good health. Some clones in this sample may be carry-over from other donors' samples. Input material: memory CD4+ T cells from PBMCs. Subset reported: CD45RA-negative fraction. The CDR3 bases are TGTGCCAGCAGTCCGTCTAGGCGGGGGACCCAGTACTTC. This sequence encodes CASSPSRRGTQYF.